One sample yielded the 6 T cell receptor beta chains listed below, sequenced in a study of CD8+CD57+ T cells in acquired aplastic anemia. The authors sequenced patients whose flow cytometry had shown CD8+CD57+ cell expansion. The use of genomic DNA as template underpinned the TCR beta VDJ and CDR3 profiling. A single record per CDR3 protein comes from TCRdb applying MiXCR to the reads. In the table there are 200,000 to 300,000 distinct CDR3 sequences, roughly 80% of which are singletons. Source material: sorted CD4+, CD8+, or CD8+CD57+ T cells (not recorded which) from PBMCs. The receptors come from a human donor with aplastic anemia.

The rearrangement uses TRBV7-9 and TRBJ1-2; D possibly corresponds to TRBD1 (5 bases). The CDR3 has 15 residues. V was shortened by 3 bases and J by 12 bases, with 23 bases between the two germline ends. From germline, CDR1 is SEHNR and CDR2 FQNEAQ (reference sequence). The CDR3 loop reads CASSFQGSGGCDDTF. The CDR3 coding sequence is TGTGCCAGCAGCTTTCAAGGGAGCGGGGGGTGCGATGACACCTTC.

Worth noting for this clonotype: A much bigger clone sits one base away, suggesting this may be a read error. The rearrangement links TRBV9 to TRBJ2-3; D possibly uses TRBD1 or TRBD2 (5 bases each). Germline values: CDR1 SGDLS, CDR2 YYNGEE. The CDR3 extends over 14 amino acids. The CDR3 loop is CASSVGGRSTATHF. CDR3 DNA sequence: TGTGCCAGCAGCGTAGGGGGACGGAGCACAGCTACGCATTTT.

The count of this clonotype is one. An end of the junction differs from the germline gene, which may be a read error. The J gene is TRBJ2-1, the V gene TRBV7-3; 7 bases are a match to TRBD2. This CDR3 has 15 residues. CDR1 and CDR2 from the germline V gene are SGHTA and FQGTGA. CDR3 nucleotide sequence: TGTGCCAGTAGTATAGCTAGCGGAGATTACACTGAGCATTTCTTC. Protein sequence: CASSIASGDYTEHFF.

About this clonotype itself: This CDR3 is missing its conserved last phenylalanine or tryptophan, likely due to a read error. Because the CDR3's place on the DNA is in doubt, the DNA is left out and the CDR3 is given as listed by TCRdb. This chain uses TRBV2 with TRBJ2-3; the table's D gene call, TRBD2, was not cross checked with the DNA. The CDR3 adds up to 12 amino acids, both ends counted. From germline, CDR1 is SNHLY and CDR2 FYNNEI. This CDR3 is CATTAGTGGHDP.

The chain links TRBV7-2 to TRBJ1-1; unclear D gene. CDR1 is SGHTA and CDR2 is FQGNSA in the germline V gene. The V end was cut by 3 bases, the J end by 14 bases, with 25 bases between. This CDR3 spans 15 amino acids. In DNA, the CDR3 is TGTGCCAGCAGCTTGACTAGCGGGAGCGACAATACGCAGTTCTTT. It specifies CASSLTSGSDNTQFF.

V gene TRBV7-3 combines with J gene TRBJ2-5; tentatively, D is TRBD1 (5 bases). Trimming took off 4 bases at V and 14 bases at J, with 23 bases between the two ends. The CDR3 totals 14 residues. The germline gives CDR1 SGHTA, CDR2 FQGTGA. The DNA for the CDR3 is TGTGCCAGCAGCTGGGGCAACGGCCAAGACTCTCACTACTTC. It translates to CASSWGNGQDSHYF.